This TCR beta chain was identified during a study of T cell repertoires in cytomegalovirus infection. As for the study in general: Public TCR beta signatures provided an indication of both CMV infection and a matching HLA type.

This clonotype was observed many times. Antigen unknown. Each CDR3 protein gets one entry after TCRdb re-called the reads with MiXCR. This sample carries around 750,000 distinct CDR3 sequences, approximately 29% of them seen once, and the ten largest clones take 9.5% to 15%. The CDR3 length is 13 residues. Germline V gene lookup returns CDR1 SGHTA and CDR2 FQGNSA. Trimming removed 5 bases at V and 5 bases at J, with 10 bases between. Sample: cultured CD8+ T cells from PBMCs, taken from culture after CMV antigen stimulation. V is TRBV7-2 and J is TRBJ2-1; D unresolved. The TCR sequence derives from a human donor in good health (CMV status not recorded). Some clones in this sample may be carry-over from other donors' samples. In DNA, the CDR3 is TGTGCCAGCAGCATGACATCTAACAATGAGCAGTTCTTC. Translation gives CASSMTSNNEQFF. The full variable domain, with the rest looked up from reference TRBV7-2 and TRBJ2-1, is GAGVSQSPSNKVTEKGKDVELRCDPISGHTALYWYRQSLGQGLEFLIYFQGNSAPDKSGLPSDRFSAERTGGSVSTLTIQRTQQEDSAVYLCASSMTSNNEQFFGPGTRLTVL.